This T cell receptor beta chain was captured in a study of spatial heterogeneity in lung cancer. Background on the study: The study observed each unique TCR and UMI combination more than ten times on average in raw reads.

The V gene's germline CDR1 is MGHRA and CDR2 YSYEKL. The CDR3 contains 19 residues. Trimming removed 0 bases from V and 3 bases from J; junction bases left unmatched: 11. Documented time point: sample taken at primary tumor resection. Tumor, nontumor lung or frozen PBMC supplied whole RNA that was sequenced unsorted. Samples came from 70 to 80 TRACERx patients with untreated early-stage lung cancer. Each TCR cDNA molecule bore a unique molecular identifier. TCRdb processed the 5' RACE reads anew with MiXCR; each CDR3 protein has one entry. The sample lists around 2,900 distinct CDR3 sequences; 25% to 40% were seen once.

The sequence was obtained from a male donor with early-stage non-small cell lung cancer. The genes are TRBV4-1 and TRBJ2-1, with 10 positions matching TRBD2. The sample was PBMCs, taken at surgery. The CDR3 loop reads CASSQDQVSGGIVYNEQFF. CDR3 in DNA: TGCGCCAGCAGCCAAGACCAAGTTAGCGGGGGGATTGTCTACAATGAGCAGTTCTTC.